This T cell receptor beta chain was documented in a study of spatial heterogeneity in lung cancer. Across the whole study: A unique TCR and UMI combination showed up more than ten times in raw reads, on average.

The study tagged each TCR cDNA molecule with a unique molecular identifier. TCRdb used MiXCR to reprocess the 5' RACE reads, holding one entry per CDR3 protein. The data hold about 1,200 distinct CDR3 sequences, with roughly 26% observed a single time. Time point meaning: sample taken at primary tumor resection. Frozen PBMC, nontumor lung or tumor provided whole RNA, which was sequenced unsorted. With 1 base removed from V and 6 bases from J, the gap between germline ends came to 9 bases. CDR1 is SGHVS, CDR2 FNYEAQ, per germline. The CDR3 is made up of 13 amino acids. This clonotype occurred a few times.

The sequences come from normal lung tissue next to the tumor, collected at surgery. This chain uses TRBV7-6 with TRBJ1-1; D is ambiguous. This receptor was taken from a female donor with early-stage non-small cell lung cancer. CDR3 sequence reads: CASSLDFQAEAFF. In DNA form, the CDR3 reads TGTGCCAGCAGCTTAGATTTTCAGGCTGAAGCTTTCTTT.